The source of this T cell receptor (beta chain) is a study of T cells in Graves' hyperthyroidism and ophthalmopathy. Points from the study as a whole: Separation of ophthalmopathy from stable hyperthyroidism was achieved by a 13 V-J model.

The CDR3 spans 16 residues. The germline V gene has CDR1 SGHTA and CDR2 FQGTGA. V was trimmed by 4 bases and J by 7 bases, leaving 17 bases between them. On this clonotype: Its antigen is unknown.

Regions amplified from RNA transcripts were the TCR beta CDR3 regions. In the first-round RT-PCR of the TCR CDR3, the HTBI primer set was used. TCRdb reanalysed the multiplex PCR reads using MiXCR and keeps one entry per CDR3 protein. The repertoire holds some 400,000 distinct CDR3 sequences, with approximately 13% as singletons. The TCR comes from an older woman with Graves' hyperthyroidism. V and J are TRBV7-3 and TRBJ1-6; weak D call: TRBD1 (5 bases). The sequencing input was blood. CDR3 DNA sequence: TGTGCCAGCAGCTGGCCCGGGACCCAAAAGAATTCACCCCTCCACTTT. This translates into CASSWPGTQKNSPLHF.